These 17 T cell receptor beta chains came from one sample sequenced in a study of Ad26.COV2.S vaccination and SARS-CoV-2 variants. Treatment reported: 19 received Ad26.COV2.S at low or high dose, single or two shots; 5 received placebo; per-sample allocation not given. Day 63 after the first injection of vaccine or placebo was the sampling time. Some clones are missing from TCRdb's copy, which holds only in-frame ones; the method was immunoSEQ multiplex PCR. The repertoire has hundreds of thousands of clones, 80% to 95% of them found once; the top ten carry 9% to 15%. The sequencing used peripheral blood, collected in a trial of Ad26.COV2.S vaccine versus placebo. These receptors were taken from a person aged 18-60 years who received the Ad26.COV2.S COVID-19 vaccine or a placebo.

The chain couples TRBV7-2 to TRBJ2-4; D is unresolved. This CDR3 is built from 14 residues. V was shortened by 5 bases and J by 6 bases, with 14 bases between the two germline ends. CDR1 is SGHTA, CDR2 FQGNSA, per germline. CDR3 sequence (DNA): TGTGCCAGCAGCGCAGCTGGTCCAGGAAACATTCAGTACTTC. It is translated as CASSAAGPGNIQYF.

The chain links TRBV5-5 to TRBJ2-7; perhaps TRBD2 as D (5 bases). Germline CDR1 reads SGHKS; CDR2 reads YYEKEE (reference sequence). The CDR3 consists of 13 residues. Trimming pared 2 bases from V and 5 bases from J, leaving 11 bases between. CDR3 loop: CASSLGSEDEQYF. The CDR3 nucleotides are TGTGCCAGCAGCTTAGGGAGCGAGGACGAGCAGTACTTC.

The rearrangement uses TRBV6-4 and TRBJ1-1, with no clear D. Germline V CDR1 and CDR2: MRHNA, SNTAGT. Trimming stripped 6 bases from V and 1 base from J, with 12 bases between. The CDR3 length is 14 residues. CDR3 in amino acids: CASSVQLGNTEAFF. CDR3 DNA sequence: TGTGCCAGCAGCGTACAGTTGGGGAACACTGAAGCTTTCTTT.

The J gene is TRBJ1-6, the V gene TRBV28, with D possibly TRBD1 on 5 matching bases. Trimming took off 1 base at V and 3 bases at J, with 13 bases between the two ends. Germline lookup yields CDR1 MDHEN and CDR2 SYDVKM. The CDR3 covers 17 residues. Here the CDR3 reads CASSLLQEFNYNSPLHF. CDR3 bases: TGTGCCAGCAGTTTATTACAGGAGTTCAACTATAATTCACCCCTCCACTTT.

The gene calls are TRBV7-6 and TRBJ2-1, with 8 positions matching TRBD1. The CDR3 covers 15 residues. Germline values: CDR1 SGHVS, CDR2 FNYEAQ. V was clipped by 5 bases and J by 8 bases; unmatched bases: 11. This chain's CDR3 is CASSTLGQEFDEQFF. CDR3 DNA sequence: TGTGCCAGCAGCACCCTGGGACAGGAGTTCGATGAGCAGTTCTTC.

The chain has TRBV9 and TRBJ2-7, with 7 bases aligning to TRBD2. This CDR3 is 13 amino acids long. J gave up 7 bases and V 2 bases, and 6 bases lay outside the gene matches. Per germline, CDR1 SGDLS and CDR2 YYNGEE. The CDR3 sequence: CASSVWRESEQYF. The CDR3 DNA is TGTGCCAGCAGCGTCTGGCGGGAGTCTGAGCAGTACTTC.

The CDR3 DNA sequence: TGTGCCAGTAACCGAGGGGGCTACACCGGGGAGCTGTTTTTT. This sequence encodes CASNRGGYTGELFF. The chain uses TRBV19 and TRBJ2-2, with 7 bases that match TRBD1. There are 14 residues in the CDR3. In germline, CDR1 is LNHDA, CDR2 SQIVND (reference sequence). V trimming: 7 bases; J trimming: 3 bases; junction bases outside the gene matches: 5.

The chain combines TRBV27 with TRBJ2-3; TRBD1 aligns across 8 bases. V was pared by 5 bases and J by 0 bases, with 10 bases of the junction left unmatched. In germline, CDR1 is MNHEY, CDR2 SMNVEV (reference sequence). The length of the CDR3 is 17 residues. CDR3 nucleotides: TGTGCCAGCAGTCCTATGACAGGGGCGTCTAGCACAGATACGCAGTATTTT. Amino acids: CASSPMTGASSTDTQYF.

The chain combines TRBV19 with TRBJ1-2; D is perhaps TRBD1 (5 bases). Germline V gives CDR1 LNHDA, CDR2 SQIVND (reference sequence). The CDR3 is made up of 15 amino acids. The V end was cut by 2 bases, the J end by 6 bases, with 16 bases between. The CDR3 nucleotides are TGTGCCAGTAGTATATTGGAGACAGTGGATCATGGCTACACCTTC. Protein: CASSILETVDHGYTF.

The chain joins TRBV14 to TRBJ2-1, with D tentatively TRBD1 (5 bases). Germline assignment: CDR1 SGHDN and CDR2 FVKESK. V was cut by 2 bases and J by 8 bases, with 16 bases left in between. The CDR3 sequence is 15 residues long. The CDR3 DNA is TGTGCCAGCAGCCAAAACGGGCCAGGGTGGGATGAGCAGTTCTTC. Residues: CASSQNGPGWDEQFF.

This clone has a handful of counts. The chain couples TRBV19 to TRBJ1-5; no clear D gene. Looked up from germline, CDR1 is LNHDA and CDR2 is SQIVND (reference sequence). This CDR3 region has 15 residues. V was clipped by 4 bases and J by 0 bases, with 10 bases between them. The CDR3 DNA is TGTGCCAGTAGTACTCAGCGTAATAGCAATCAGCCCCAGCATTTT. Residues: CASSTQRNSNQPQHF.

V usage is TRBV30 and J usage is TRBJ2-1, with D possibly being TRBD2 (6 bases). Germline values: CDR1 GTSNPN, CDR2 SVGIG (reference sequence). The CDR3 runs to 13 residues. With 2 bases removed from V and 2 bases from J, the gap between germline ends came to 7 bases. The CDR3 sequence is CAWSPSAYNEQFF. CDR3 coding DNA: TGTGCCTGGAGTCCTAGCGCCTACAATGAGCAGTTCTTC.

V is TRBV29-1 and J is TRBJ2-1; possible D gene TRBD2, 5 bases. CDR1 SQVTM and CDR2 ANQGSEA come from the germline V gene. V was pared by 4 bases and J by 7 bases, with 11 bases between. CDR3 length equals 12 residues. For the CDR3, the DNA is TGCAGCGTTGGGAGTCCGGGGAATGAGCAGTTCTTC. Protein: CSVGSPGNEQFF.

This chain connects TRBV19 to TRBJ2-7, with D tentatively TRBD1 (5 bases). The V end was cut by 6 bases, the J end by 6 bases, with 24 bases between. The CDR3 is 16 amino acids. Germline values: CDR1 LNHDA, CDR2 SQIVND (reference sequence). The CDR3 region has the DNA TGTGCCAGTAGGACCACAATAGGGGCAGGGCGGAGCGAGCAGTACTTC. This sequence encodes CASRTTIGAGRSEQYF.

This chain connects TRBV27 to TRBJ2-7, with 8 nucleotides matching TRBD2. Germline V gene data show CDR1 as MNHEY and CDR2 as SMNVEV (reference sequence). The CDR3 extends over 14 amino acids. V was clipped by 2 bases and J by 6 bases; unmatched bases: 6. The CDR3: CASSLRAGVVEQYF. The CDR3 bases are TGTGCCAGCAGTTTAAGAGCGGGAGTTGTCGAGCAGTACTTC.

V usage is TRBV9 and J usage is TRBJ2-2; possibly TRBD1 or TRBD2 for D (6 bases each). The length of the CDR3 is 16 residues. V was trimmed by 0 bases and J by 8 bases, leaving 17 bases between them. The germline CDR1 and CDR2 sequences are SGDLS and YYNGEE. The chain's CDR3 is CASSVVGGGSVGELFF. The DNA for the CDR3 is TGTGCCAGCAGCGTAGTAGGGGGAGGAAGTGTAGGGGAGCTGTTTTTT.

The genes are TRBV19 and TRBJ2-7, with D unresolved. Germline values: CDR1 LNHDA, CDR2 SQIVND (reference sequence). Trimming removed 2 bases at V and 2 bases at J, with 7 bases between. CDR3 length: 13 residues. CDR3 coding DNA: TGTGCCAGTAGTATACCCGGACCCTACGAGCAGTACTTC. Amino acid sequence: CASSIPGPYEQYF.